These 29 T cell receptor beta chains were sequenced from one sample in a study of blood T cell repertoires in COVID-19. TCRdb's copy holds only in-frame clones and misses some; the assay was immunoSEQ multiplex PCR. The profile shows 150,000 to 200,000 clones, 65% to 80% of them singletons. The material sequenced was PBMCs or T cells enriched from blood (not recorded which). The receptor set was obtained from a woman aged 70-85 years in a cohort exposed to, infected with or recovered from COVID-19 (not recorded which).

CDR3 protein: CASSSAGPFDNSPLHF. CDR3 in DNA: TGTGCCAGTAGTAGCGCGGGGCCATTCGATAATTCACCCCTCCACTTT. This sequence joins TRBV19 and TRBJ1-6; D is perhaps TRBD1 (5 bases). V lost 4 bases and J 5 bases, leaving 15 bases between the germline ends. The CDR3 runs to 16 residues. The germline V gene has CDR1 LNHDA and CDR2 SQIVND (reference sequence).

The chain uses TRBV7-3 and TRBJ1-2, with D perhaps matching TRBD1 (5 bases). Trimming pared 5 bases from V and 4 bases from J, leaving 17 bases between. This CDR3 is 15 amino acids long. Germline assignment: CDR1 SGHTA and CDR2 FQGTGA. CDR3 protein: CASSPTAGPVYGYTF. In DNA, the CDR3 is TGTGCCAGCAGCCCAACCGCAGGGCCCGTCTATGGCTACACCTTC.

The CDR3 DNA follows: TGTGCCAGCAGTCCGTCCTTACTGGTCTCTGGAAACACCATATATTTT. Its translation is CASSPSLLVSGNTIYF. This sequence joins TRBV28 and TRBJ1-3; D unclear. The CDR3 runs to 16 residues. Germline CDR1 and CDR2: MDHEN and SYDVKM. The V gene lost 5 bases and the J gene lost 0 bases, with 14 bases spanning the gap.

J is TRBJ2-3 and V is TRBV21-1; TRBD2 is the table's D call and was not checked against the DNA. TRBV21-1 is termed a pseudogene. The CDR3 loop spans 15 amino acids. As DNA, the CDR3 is TGTGCCAGTCCCCTACGGGCGGGAGCCACAGATACGCAGTATTTT. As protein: CASPLRAGATDTQYF.

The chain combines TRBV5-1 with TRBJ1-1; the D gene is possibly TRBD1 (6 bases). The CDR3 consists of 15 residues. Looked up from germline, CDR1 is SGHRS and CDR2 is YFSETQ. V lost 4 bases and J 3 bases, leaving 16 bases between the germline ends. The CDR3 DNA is TGCGCCAGCAGCCCCCAACAGGGTTGGGACACTGAAGCTTTCTTT. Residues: CASSPQQGWDTEAFF.

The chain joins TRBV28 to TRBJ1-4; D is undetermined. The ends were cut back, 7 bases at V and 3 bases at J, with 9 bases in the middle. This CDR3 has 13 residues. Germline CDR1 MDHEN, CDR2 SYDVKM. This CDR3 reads CASTLASNEKLFF. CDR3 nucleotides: TGTGCCAGCACCCTAGCGTCTAATGAAAAACTGTTTTTT.

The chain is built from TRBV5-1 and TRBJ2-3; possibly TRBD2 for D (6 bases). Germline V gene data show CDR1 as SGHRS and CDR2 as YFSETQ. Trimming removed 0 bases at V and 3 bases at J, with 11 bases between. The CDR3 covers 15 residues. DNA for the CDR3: TGCGCCAGCAGCTTGGTGCGTCGGGAGACAGATACGCAGTATTTT. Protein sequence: CASSLVRRETDTQYF.

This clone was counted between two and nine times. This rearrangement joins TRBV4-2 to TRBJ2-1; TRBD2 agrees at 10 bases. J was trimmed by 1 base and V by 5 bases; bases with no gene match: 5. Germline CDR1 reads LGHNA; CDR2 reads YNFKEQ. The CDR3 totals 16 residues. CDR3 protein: CASSFSGRGSYNEQFF. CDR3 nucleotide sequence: TGTGCCAGCAGCTTCAGCGGGAGGGGGTCCTACAATGAGCAGTTCTTC.

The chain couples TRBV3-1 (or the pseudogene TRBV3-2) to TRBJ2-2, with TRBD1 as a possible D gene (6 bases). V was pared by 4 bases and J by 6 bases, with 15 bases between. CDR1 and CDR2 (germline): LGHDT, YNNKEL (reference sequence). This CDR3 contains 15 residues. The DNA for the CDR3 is TGTGCCAGCAGCCTACAGGGCATCGTTCCCGGGGAGCTGTTTTTT. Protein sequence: CASSLQGIVPGELFF.

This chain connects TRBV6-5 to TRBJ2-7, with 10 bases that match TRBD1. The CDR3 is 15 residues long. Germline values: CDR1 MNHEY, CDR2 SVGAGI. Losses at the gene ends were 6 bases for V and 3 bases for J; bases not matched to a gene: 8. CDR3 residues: CASRRTGGRYYEQYF. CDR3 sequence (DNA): TGTGCCAGCAGACGGACAGGGGGGAGGTACTACGAGCAGTACTTC.

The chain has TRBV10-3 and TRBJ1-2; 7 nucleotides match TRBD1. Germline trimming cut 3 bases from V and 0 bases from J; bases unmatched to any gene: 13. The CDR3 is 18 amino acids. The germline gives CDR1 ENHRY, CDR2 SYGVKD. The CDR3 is CAISDIRTGRRSNYGYTF. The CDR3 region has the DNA TGTGCCATCAGTGACATTCGGACAGGCCGTAGGTCTAACTATGGCTACACCTTC.

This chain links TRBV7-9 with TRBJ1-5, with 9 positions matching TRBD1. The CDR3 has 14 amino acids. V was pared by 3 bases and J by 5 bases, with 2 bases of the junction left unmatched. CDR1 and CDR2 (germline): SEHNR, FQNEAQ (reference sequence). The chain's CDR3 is CASSLGQGHQPQHF. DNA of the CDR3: TGTGCCAGCAGCTTGGGACAGGGACATCAGCCCCAGCATTTT.

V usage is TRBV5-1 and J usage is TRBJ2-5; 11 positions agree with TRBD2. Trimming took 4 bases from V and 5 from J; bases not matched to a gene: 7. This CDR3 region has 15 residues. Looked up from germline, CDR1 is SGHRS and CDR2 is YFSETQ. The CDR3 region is CASSQVAGGYETQYF. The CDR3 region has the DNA TGCGCCAGCAGCCAAGTAGCGGGAGGGTACGAGACCCAGTACTTC.

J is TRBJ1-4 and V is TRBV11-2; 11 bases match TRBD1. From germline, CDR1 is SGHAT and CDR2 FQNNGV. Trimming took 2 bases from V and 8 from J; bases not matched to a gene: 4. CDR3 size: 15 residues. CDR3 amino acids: CASSLMRTGGEKLFF. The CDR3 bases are TGTGCCAGCAGCTTAATGCGGACAGGGGGCGAAAAACTGTTTTTT.

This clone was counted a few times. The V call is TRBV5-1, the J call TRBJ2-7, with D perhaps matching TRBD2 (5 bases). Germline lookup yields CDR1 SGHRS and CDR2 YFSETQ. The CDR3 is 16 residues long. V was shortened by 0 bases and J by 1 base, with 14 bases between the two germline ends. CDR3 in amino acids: CASSLGGSSGSYEQYF. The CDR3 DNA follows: TGCGCCAGCAGCTTGGGTGGCAGTTCGGGGTCCTACGAGCAGTACTTC.

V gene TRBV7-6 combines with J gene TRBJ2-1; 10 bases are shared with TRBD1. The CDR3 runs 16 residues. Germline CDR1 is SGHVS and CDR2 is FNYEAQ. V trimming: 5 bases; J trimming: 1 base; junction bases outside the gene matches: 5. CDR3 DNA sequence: TGTGCCAGCAGCCCTCGACAGGGGGCGTCCTACAATGAGCAGTTCTTC. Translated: CASSPRQGASYNEQFF.

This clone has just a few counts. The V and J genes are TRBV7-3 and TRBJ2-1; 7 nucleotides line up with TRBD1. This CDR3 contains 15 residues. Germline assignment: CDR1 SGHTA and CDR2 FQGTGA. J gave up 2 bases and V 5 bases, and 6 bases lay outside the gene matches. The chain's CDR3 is CASSLLTGAYNEQFF. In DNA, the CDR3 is TGTGCCAGCAGCCTTCTTACAGGGGCCTACAATGAGCAGTTCTTC. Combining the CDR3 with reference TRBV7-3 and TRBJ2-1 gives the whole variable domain GAGVSQTPSNKVTEKGKYVELRCDPISGHTALYWYRQSLGQGPEFLIYFQGTGAADDSGLPNDRFFAVRPEGSVSTLKIQRTERGDSAVYLCASSLLTGAYNEQFFGPGTRLTVL.

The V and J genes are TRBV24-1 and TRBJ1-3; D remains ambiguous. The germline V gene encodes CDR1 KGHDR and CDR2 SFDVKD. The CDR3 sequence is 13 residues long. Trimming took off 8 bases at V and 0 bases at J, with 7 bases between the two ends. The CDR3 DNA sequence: TGTGCCACCACGGGGAGCTCTGGAAACACCATATATTTT. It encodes CATTGSSGNTIYF.

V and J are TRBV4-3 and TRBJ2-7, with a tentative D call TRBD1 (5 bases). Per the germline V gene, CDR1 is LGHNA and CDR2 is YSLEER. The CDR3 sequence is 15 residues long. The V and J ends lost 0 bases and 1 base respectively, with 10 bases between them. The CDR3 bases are TGCGCCAGCAGCCAAGATTCGAGACAGTCCTACGAGCAGTACTTC. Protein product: CASSQDSRQSYEQYF.

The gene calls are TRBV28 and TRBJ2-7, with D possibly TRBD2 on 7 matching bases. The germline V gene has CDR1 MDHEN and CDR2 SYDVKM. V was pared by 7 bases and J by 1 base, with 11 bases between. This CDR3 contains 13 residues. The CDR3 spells CASTRGGSYEQYF. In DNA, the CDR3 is TGTGCCAGCACCAGGGGAGGGTCCTACGAGCAGTACTTC.

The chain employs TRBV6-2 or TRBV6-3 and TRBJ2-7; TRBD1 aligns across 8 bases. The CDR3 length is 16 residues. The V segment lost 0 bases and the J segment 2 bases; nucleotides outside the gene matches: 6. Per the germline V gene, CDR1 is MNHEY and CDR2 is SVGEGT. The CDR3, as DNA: TGTGCCAGCAGTTACTCGATTTCAGGGGGCCCCTACGAGCAGTACTTC. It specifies CASSYSISGGPYEQYF.

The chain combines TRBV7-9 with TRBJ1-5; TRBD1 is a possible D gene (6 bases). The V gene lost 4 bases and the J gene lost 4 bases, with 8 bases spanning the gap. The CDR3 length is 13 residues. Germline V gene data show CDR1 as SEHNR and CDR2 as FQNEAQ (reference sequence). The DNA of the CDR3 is TGTGCCAGCAGCTCAACAGGGAATCAGCCCCAGCATTTT. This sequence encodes CASSSTGNQPQHF.

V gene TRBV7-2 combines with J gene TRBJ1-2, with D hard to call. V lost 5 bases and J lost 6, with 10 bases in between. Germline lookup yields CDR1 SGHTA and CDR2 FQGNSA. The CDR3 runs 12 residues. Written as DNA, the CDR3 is TGTGCCAGCAGCAACACATTCAATGGCTACACCTTC. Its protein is CASSNTFNGYTF.

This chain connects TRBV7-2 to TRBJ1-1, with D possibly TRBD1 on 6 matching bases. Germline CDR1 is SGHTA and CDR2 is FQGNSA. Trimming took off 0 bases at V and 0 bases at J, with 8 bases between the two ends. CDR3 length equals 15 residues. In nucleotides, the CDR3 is TGTGCCAGCAGCTTAGCCGGGACATTGAACACTGAAGCTTTCTTT. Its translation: CASSLAGTLNTEAFF.

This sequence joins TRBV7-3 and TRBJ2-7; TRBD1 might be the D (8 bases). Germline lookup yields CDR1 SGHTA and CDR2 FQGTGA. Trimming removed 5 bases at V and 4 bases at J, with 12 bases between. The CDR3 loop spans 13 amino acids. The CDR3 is CASSVQGGYEQYF. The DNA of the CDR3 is TGTGCCAGCAGCGTACAGGGGGGGTACGAGCAGTACTTC.

The CDR3 is CASSPRDRFPYEQYF. The CDR3, as DNA: TGTGCCAGCAGTCCCCGGGACAGGTTTCCCTACGAGCAGTACTTC. The V call is TRBV28, the J call TRBJ2-7, with 8 bases fitting TRBD1. This CDR3 spans 15 amino acids. Germline CDR1 reads MDHEN; CDR2 reads SYDVKM. The junction had 8 bases not matched to a gene; V was cut back by 5 bases and J by 2 bases. The full variable domain, completed using reference TRBV28 and TRBJ2-7, is DVKVTQSSRYLVKRTGEKVFLECVQDMDHENMFWYRQDPGLGLRLIYFSYDVKMKEKGDIPEGYSVSREKKERFSLILESASTNQTSMYLCASSPRDRFPYEQYFGPGTRLTVT.

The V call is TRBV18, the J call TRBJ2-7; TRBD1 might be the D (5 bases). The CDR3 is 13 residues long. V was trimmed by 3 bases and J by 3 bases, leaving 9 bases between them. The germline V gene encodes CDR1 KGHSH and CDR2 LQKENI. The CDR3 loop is CASSPDDSYEQYF. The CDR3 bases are TGTGCCAGCTCACCGGATGACAGCTACGAGCAGTACTTC.

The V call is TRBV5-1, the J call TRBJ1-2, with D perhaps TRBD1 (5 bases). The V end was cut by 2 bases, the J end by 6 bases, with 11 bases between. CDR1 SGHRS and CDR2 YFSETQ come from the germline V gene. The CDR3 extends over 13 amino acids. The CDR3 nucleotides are TGCGCCAGCAGCTTACAGACAGCCCATGGCTACACCTTC. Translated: CASSLQTAHGYTF.

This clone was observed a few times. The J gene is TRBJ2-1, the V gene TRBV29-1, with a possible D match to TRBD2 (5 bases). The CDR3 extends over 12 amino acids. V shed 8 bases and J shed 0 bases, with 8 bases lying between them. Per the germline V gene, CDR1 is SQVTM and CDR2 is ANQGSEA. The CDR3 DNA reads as TGCAGCTGTGGAGGCTCCTACAATGAGCAGTTCTTC. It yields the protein CSCGGSYNEQFF.